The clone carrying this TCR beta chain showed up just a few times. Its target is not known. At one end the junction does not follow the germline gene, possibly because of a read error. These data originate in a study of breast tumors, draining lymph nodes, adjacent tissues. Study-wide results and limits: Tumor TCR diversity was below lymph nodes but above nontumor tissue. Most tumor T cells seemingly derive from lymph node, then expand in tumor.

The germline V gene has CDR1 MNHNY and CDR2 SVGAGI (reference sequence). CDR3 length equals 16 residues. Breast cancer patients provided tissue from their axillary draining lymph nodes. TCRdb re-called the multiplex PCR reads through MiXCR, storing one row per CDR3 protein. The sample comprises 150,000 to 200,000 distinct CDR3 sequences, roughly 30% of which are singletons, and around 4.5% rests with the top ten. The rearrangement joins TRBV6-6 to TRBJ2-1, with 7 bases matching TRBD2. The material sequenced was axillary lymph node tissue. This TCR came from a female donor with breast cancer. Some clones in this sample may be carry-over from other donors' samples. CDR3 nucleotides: TGTGCCAGCAGTCACTCGAAATTGGGGGGGGGCAATGAGCAGTTCTTC. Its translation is CASSHSKLGGGNEQFF.